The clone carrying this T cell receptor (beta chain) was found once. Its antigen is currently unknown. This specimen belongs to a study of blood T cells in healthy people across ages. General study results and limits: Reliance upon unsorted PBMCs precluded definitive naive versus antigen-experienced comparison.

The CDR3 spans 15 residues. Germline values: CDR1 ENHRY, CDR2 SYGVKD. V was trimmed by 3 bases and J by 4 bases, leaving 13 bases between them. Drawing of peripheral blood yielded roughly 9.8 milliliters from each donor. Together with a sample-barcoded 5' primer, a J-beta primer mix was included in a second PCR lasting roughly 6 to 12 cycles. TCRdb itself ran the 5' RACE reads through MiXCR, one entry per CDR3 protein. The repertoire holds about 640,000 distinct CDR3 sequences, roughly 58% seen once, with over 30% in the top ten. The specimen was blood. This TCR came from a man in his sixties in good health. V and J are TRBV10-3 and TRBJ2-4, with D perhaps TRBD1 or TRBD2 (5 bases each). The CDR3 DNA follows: TGTGCCATCAGTGAACCGATGGGGGAAAAAAACATTCAGTACTTC. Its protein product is CAISEPMGEKNIQYF.